These 23 T cell receptor beta chains came from one sample sequenced in a study of shared clonotypes between healthy human individuals. Sequencing used immunoSEQ multiplex PCR; TCRdb keeps in-frame clones, though not all of them. The table has about 490,000 clones, over 65% seen once. Sequencing was done on a sample of PBMCs. These receptors all stem from a woman aged 40 to 50 in good health. Some clones in this sample may be carry-over from other donors' samples.

The chain couples TRBV28 to TRBJ1-6, with 7 bases identical to TRBD1. CDR1 is MDHEN and CDR2 is SYDVKM in the germline V gene. With V trimmed by 5 bases and J by 5 bases, 12 bases remained unmatched. CDR3 length equals 17 residues. CDR3 in DNA: TGTGCCAGCAGTACCAGATACGGGACAGTAGATAATTCACCCCTCCACTTT. Protein sequence: CASSTRYGTVDNSPLHF. Complete variable domain (other parts from reference TRBV28 and TRBJ1-6): DVKVTQSSRYLVKRTGEKVFLECVQDMDHENMFWYRQDPGLGLRLIYFSYDVKMKEKGDIPEGYSVSREKKERFSLILESASTNQTSMYLCASSTRYGTVDNSPLHFGNGTRLTVT.

Comment on this clone: The same CDR3 is also encoded by other DNA sequences in this sample. V and J are TRBV5-1 and TRBJ2-1; 8 positions agree with TRBD2. With V trimmed by 0 bases and J by 5 bases, 4 bases remained unmatched. This CDR3 is 15 amino acids long. Germline loops: CDR1 SGHRS, CDR2 YFSETQ. The CDR3 bases are TGCGCCAGCAGCTTGGGCCTAGCGGGCAACAATGAGCAGTTCTTC. Its translation is CASSLGLAGNNEQFF. The variable domain in full, with the rest retrieved from reference TRBV5-1 and TRBJ2-1, is KAGVTQTPRYLIKTRGQQVTLSCSPISGHRSVSWYQQTPGQGLQFLFEYFSETQRNKGNFPGRFSGRQFSNSRSEMNVSTLELGDSALYLCASSLGLAGNNEQFFGPGTRLTVL.

The J gene is TRBJ2-6, the V gene TRBV2; D gene uncertain. The V gene lost 7 bases and the J gene lost 0 bases, with 13 bases spanning the gap. CDR1 and CDR2 from the germline V gene are SNHLY and FYNNEI. The CDR3 extends over 16 amino acids. The CDR3 DNA reads TGTGCCAGCACAATCGACACCGCCTCTGGGGCCAACGTCCTGACTTTC. Its translation: CASTIDTASGANVLTF.

The chain recombines TRBV6-6 with TRBJ2-3; D uncertain. This CDR3 is built from 14 residues. Deletions cut 5 bases from V and 0 bases from J, with 9 bases between. Germline V gene data show CDR1 as MNHNY and CDR2 as SVGAGI (reference sequence). CDR3 sequence (DNA): TGTGCCAGCAGTACTTGGGGTAGCACAGATACGCAGTATTTT. Translating it yields CASSTWGSTDTQYF.

In its sample, this clone was seen a few times. The chain links TRBV2 to TRBJ2-7; weak D call: TRBD1 (5 bases). The CDR3 covers 13 residues. The ends were cut back, 4 bases at V and 4 bases at J, with 11 bases in the middle. CDR1 is SNHLY and CDR2 is FYNNEI in the germline V gene. The CDR3 here is CASSAVGDYEQYF. The CDR3 nucleotides are TGTGCCAGCAGTGCGGTAGGGGATTACGAGCAGTACTTC. Full variable domain (outside the CDR3, taken from reference TRBV2 and TRBJ2-7): EPEVTQTPSHQVTQMGQEVILRCVPISNHLYFYWYRQILGQKVEFLVSFYNNEISEKSEIFDDQFSVERPDGSNFTLKIRSTKLEDSAMYFCASSAVGDYEQYFGPGTRLTVT.

This clone was detected only once. In nucleotides, the CDR3 is TGTGCCAGCAGCCAGGGAAATCTTCAGCCCCAGCATTTT. Residues: CASSQGNLQPQHF. This chain connects TRBV4-2 to TRBJ1-5; D is unclear. Germline V gives CDR1 LGHNA, CDR2 YNFKEQ. Trimming took off 3 bases at V and 6 bases at J, with 9 bases between the two ends. The CDR3 is made up of 13 amino acids.

This clone was found once. This chain links TRBV10-3 with TRBJ2-1; D gene ambiguous. Germline CDR1 is ENHRY and CDR2 is SYGVKD. Trimming took off 3 bases at V and 4 bases at J, with 16 bases between the two ends. The length of the CDR3 is 16 residues. The CDR3 bases are TGTGCCATCAGTGAAGGCCAAGGGTTGCGATACAATGAGCAGTTCTTC. The encoded protein is CAISEGQGLRYNEQFF.

The chain combines TRBV11-3 with TRBJ2-2; D perhaps matches TRBD1 (8 bases). This CDR3 spans 15 amino acids. The V end was cut by 4 bases, the J end by 7 bases, with 16 bases between. From germline, CDR1 is SGHNT and CDR2 YENEEA. This CDR3 is CASSSSTGGDGELFF. The CDR3 bases are TGTGCCAGCAGCTCCTCCACAGGGGGGGACGGGGAGCTGTTTTTT.

The rearrangement uses TRBV27 and TRBJ2-2, with D unresolved. The V and J ends lost 6 bases and 2 bases respectively, with 4 bases between them. The CDR3 consists of 12 residues. The germline V gene has CDR1 MNHEY and CDR2 SMNVEV (reference sequence). The CDR3 nucleotides are TGTGCCAGCAGCTTCAACACCGGGGAGCTGTTTTTT. Translated: CASSFNTGELFF.

The chain combines TRBV28 with TRBJ1-2; D perhaps matches TRBD1 (5 bases). V was trimmed by 7 bases and J by 4 bases, leaving 16 bases between them. There are 14 residues in the CDR3. CDR1 MDHEN and CDR2 SYDVKM come from the germline V gene. CDR3 amino acids: CASTHRQGTYGYTF. CDR3 coding DNA: TGTGCCAGCACCCACCGGCAGGGAACCTATGGCTACACCTTC.

The chain couples TRBV29-1 to TRBJ2-1; no clear D gene. This CDR3 has 15 amino acids. The germline V gene encodes CDR1 SQVTM and CDR2 ANQGSEA. V dropped 6 bases and J dropped 8 bases, with 23 bases sitting between them. The CDR3 region has the DNA TGCAGCGTGGCCTCGGGTCGGCCTGCCGGCGATGAGCAGTTCTTC. It translates to CSVASGRPAGDEQFF.

The chain joins TRBV5-1 to TRBJ2-7; 8 positions match TRBD2. The V segment lost 2 bases and the J segment 3 bases; nucleotides outside the gene matches: 7. The CDR3 length is 15 residues. CDR1 SGHRS and CDR2 YFSETQ come from the germline V gene. The CDR3 nucleotides read TGCGCCAGCAGCTTAAGCGGGAGTACCCACTACGAGCAGTACTTC. It is translated as CASSLSGSTHYEQYF.

The chain links TRBV9 to TRBJ2-5; 9 nucleotides match TRBD1. Germline lookup yields CDR1 SGDLS and CDR2 YYNGEE. Losses at the gene ends were 3 bases for V and 2 bases for J; bases not matched to a gene: 5. This CDR3 has 15 residues. CDR3 sequence: CASSDGTGPQETQYF. The DNA for the CDR3 is TGTGCCAGCAGCGACGGGACAGGGCCTCAAGAGACCCAGTACTTC.

V gene TRBV27 combines with J gene TRBJ2-1, with D perhaps TRBD2 (7 bases). This CDR3 contains 16 residues. From germline, CDR1 is MNHEY and CDR2 SMNVEV (reference sequence). The ends were cut back, 5 bases at V and 4 bases at J, with 18 bases in the middle. The CDR3 region is CASSPKGGQGYNEQFF. The CDR3 DNA reads as TGTGCCAGCAGTCCCAAGGGGGGGCAGGGGTACAATGAGCAGTTCTTC.

This clone was recorded only once. The chain carries TRBV19 and TRBJ1-4; the D is unclear. CDR3 length: 13 amino acids. Trimming took 4 bases from V and 8 from J, leaving 11 bases between them. Germline CDR1 and CDR2: LNHDA and SQIVND (reference sequence). The DNA of the CDR3 is TGTGCCAGTAGTACCGGATTGGGGGAAAAACTGTTTTTT. Its translation is CASSTGLGEKLFF.

With regard to this clone: It is likely a read error: a sequence one base away is far more abundant. The conserved closing phenylalanine or tryptophan is absent in this CDR3, likely reflecting a read error. The chain combines TRBV25-1 with TRBJ1-6, with D unclear. V lost 1 base and J 7 bases, leaving 5 bases between the germline ends. Germline CDR1 MGHDK, CDR2 SYGVNS. This CDR3 spans 13 amino acids. DNA for the CDR3: TGTGCCAGCAGTGAATCTGAGAATTCACCCCTCCACCTT. Residues: CASSESENSPLHL.

This clone has a single count. The rearrangement joins TRBV7-3 to TRBJ2-5; weak D call: TRBD1 (6 bases). CDR1 and CDR2 from the germline V gene are SGHTA and FQGTGA. This CDR3 region has 14 residues. V lost 5 bases and J lost 5, with 15 bases in between. The CDR3, as DNA: TGTGCCAGCAGCCCTACAGGGTCTGGCGAGACCCAGTACTTC. Translated, it gives CASSPTGSGETQYF.

The rearrangement links TRBV7-2 to TRBJ1-3; 8 bases are a match to TRBD1. After removal of 5 bases from V and 2 bases from J, the junction contained 5 bases not matched to a gene. Germline CDR1 is SGHTA and CDR2 is FQGNSA. This CDR3 is 15 amino acids long. CDR3 region: CASSRDRGPGNTIYF. The DNA of the CDR3 is TGTGCCAGCAGCCGAGACAGGGGCCCTGGAAACACCATATATTTT.

Turning to this clone: This sample also contains other DNA sequences that code for the same CDR3. This sequence joins TRBV9 and TRBJ1-1, with 8 bases fitting TRBD1. J lost 1 base, V lost 3 bases, and 5 bases had no gene match. Germline V gives CDR1 SGDLS, CDR2 YYNGEE. The CDR3 is made up of 15 amino acids. The CDR3 protein is CASSAGQGRNTEAFF. In nucleotides, the CDR3 is TGTGCCAGCAGCGCCGGACAGGGACGGAACACTGAAGCTTTCTTT. The entire variable domain, with the rest obtained from reference TRBV9 and TRBJ1-1, is as follows: DSGVTQTPKHLITATGQRVTLRCSPRSGDLSVYWYQQSLDQGLQFLIQYYNGEERAKGNILERFSAQQFPDLHSELNLSSLELGDSALYFCASSAGQGRNTEAFFGQGTRLTVV.

The chain is built from TRBV7-2 and TRBJ2-1; 9 bases agree with TRBD1. J gave up 4 bases and V 4 bases, and 5 bases lay outside the gene matches. The CDR3 sequence is 15 residues long. The V gene's germline CDR1 is SGHTA and CDR2 FQGNSA. In DNA form, the CDR3 reads TGTGCCAGCAGCTATGACAGGGGGAATTACAATGAGCAGTTCTTC. Protein product: CASSYDRGNYNEQFF.

Worth noting for this clone: This likely comes from a read error, as the CDR3 has no conserved phenylalanine or tryptophan at its end. The chain carries TRBV18 and TRBJ1-1; TRBD1 matches 11 bases. The CDR3 totals 13 residues. CDR1 is KGHSH and CDR2 is LQKENI in the germline V gene. V shed 5 bases and J 5 bases; nucleotides not matched to a gene: 1. As DNA, the CDR3 is TGTGCCAGCTCAGGGACAGGGGGGACTGAAGCTTTCTCT. This codes for CASSGTGGTEAFS.

The rearrangement uses TRBV10-3 and TRBJ2-7; a weak D match, TRBD2 (6 bases). From germline, CDR1 is ENHRY and CDR2 SYGVKD. V lost 2 bases to trimming and J lost 4 bases, with 12 bases between them. The CDR3 sequence is 14 residues long. The CDR3 here is CAISEEEGRYEQYF. CDR3 coding DNA: TGTGCCATCAGTGAGGAGGAGGGCAGGTACGAGCAGTACTTC.

The V gene is TRBV4-3, the J gene TRBJ2-3; 11 bases are a match to TRBD2. Losses at the gene ends were 2 bases for V and 5 bases for J; bases not matched to a gene: 6. Germline V CDR1 and CDR2: LGHNA, YSLEER. The CDR3 runs to 16 residues. The CDR3 sequence: CASSQTLAGALDTQYF. The CDR3 DNA is TGCGCCAGCAGCCAAACACTAGCGGGAGCTCTAGATACGCAGTATTTT.